Listed below are T cell receptor beta chains from one sample, sequenced in a study of T cells in localized non-small cell lung cancer. Sequenced by immunoSEQ multiplex PCR; TCRdb stores in-frame clones only, minus some. Of roughly 58,000 clones in the sample, roughly 76% were seen once. Specimen: PBMCs, collected before any cancer treatment. These receptors originate from a man aged 40-75 years with stage II lung adenocarcinoma. Both conserved end residues are part of each CDR3. D genes are given only for firm matches. Clone sizes are given selectively: once, few, many, or a class where the clone is expanded.

D	V	size	J	CDR3	DNA
-	TRBV19	-	TRBJ1-3	CASSTAYSGNTIYF	TGTGCCAGTAGCACAGCTTACTCTGGAAACACCATATATTTT
TRBD2	TRBV5-1	-	TRBJ2-1	CASRVSLAAYNEQFF	TGCGCCAGCAGGGTTTCACTAGCGGCTTACAATGAGCAGTTCTTC
TRBD1	TRBV5-8	-	TRBJ1-2	CASSLLTGGFPYGYTF	TGTGCCAGCAGCCTATTGACAGGGGGGTTCCCCTATGGCTACACCTTC
TRBD1	TRBV11-2	-	TRBJ2-4	CASSPRDSKNIQYF	TGTGCCAGCAGCCCCCGGGACAGCAAAAACATTCAGTACTTC
TRBD2	TRBV27	-	TRBJ2-7	CASSLPGLAGTYEQYF	TGTGCCAGCAGTTTGCCGGGACTAGCGGGGACCTACGAGCAGTACTTC
-	TRBV11-1	-	TRBJ1-1	CASSSEEVTEAFF	TGTGCCAGCAGCTCGGAGGAGGTCACTGAAGCTTTCTTT
-	TRBV30	-	TRBJ1-2	CAWREQGSTYYGYTF	TGTGCCTGGAGAGAGCAGGGGAGCACATACTATGGCTACACCTTC
TRBD2	TRBV7-8	-	TRBJ2-7	CASSLVAGEGYEQYF	TGTGCCAGCAGCTTAGTGGCGGGAGAAGGCTACGAGCAGTACTTC
TRBD1	TRBV6-5	-	TRBJ1-3	CASTAPTGLGNTIYF	TGTGCCAGCACCGCCCCGACAGGGCTGGGAAACACCATATATTTT
TRBD2	TRBV6-1	once	TRBJ2-7	CASRPGLAYGEQYF	TGTGCCAGCAGACCGGGACTAGCGTATGGTGAGCAGTACTTC
-	TRBV19	-	TRBJ1-5	CASSIPGQGQPQHF	TGTGCCAGTAGTATCCCAGGGCAGGGGCAGCCCCAGCATTTT
-	TRBV5-1	-	TRBJ2-1	CASSLVQQAYNEQFF	TGCGCCAGCAGCTTGGTTCAACAAGCCTACAATGAGCAGTTCTTC
-	TRBV4-1	-	TRBJ1-4	CASSQPRVREKLFF	TGCGCCAGCAGCCAACCGCGGGTTCGGGAAAAACTGTTTTTT
TRBD1	TRBV9	-	TRBJ1-2	CASSVRQGRAGGGGYTF	TGTGCCAGCAGCGTCCGACAGGGTAGGGCCGGCGGGGGTGGCTACACCTTC
-	TRBV7-2	once	TRBJ1-1	CASSLGEDSSEEVAFF	TGTGCCAGCAGCCTAGGGGAGGACAGTTCCGAAGAGGTAGCTTTCTTT